This T cell receptor (beta chain) was sequenced for a study of beta chain features in type 1 diabetes. Overall study context: Examination spanned 100 million to 130 million sorted cells from all samples. Findings and caveats of the study: A greater similarity of naive, central memory and Treg TCRB repertoires was seen among patients than among healthy donors.

Only one heparinised blood draw was taken per donor, and its volume averaged about 120 mL. All of the sorted populations showed purity greater than 95%. V was clipped by 3 bases and J by 5 bases; unmatched bases: 7. The CDR3 has 15 amino acids. Germline CDR1 reads MNHEY; CDR2 reads SMNVEV (reference sequence). All of the isolated RNA was reverse transcribed, so expressed TCRB transcripts were sequenced. Profiled with immunoSEQ multiplex PCR; TCRdb holds only in-frame clones, not every one. Seen here are approximately 38,000 clones, around 45% observed once, and the top ten hold around 0.78%. This clone was detected only a few times. Its target is not known.

This sequence was found in a woman under 30 in good health. The J gene is TRBJ2-5, the V gene TRBV27; 9 positions match TRBD1. The sample was central memory CD4+ T cells from blood. The CDR3 DNA is TGTGCCAGCAGTTTGTCTACAGGGGGCTGGGAGACCCAGTACTTC. Its protein is CASSLSTGGWETQYF.